The 13 T cell receptor beta chains in this list originate from one sample, sequenced in a study of blood T cell repertoires in COVID-19 (dated by TCRdb to 2018 to 2020). The library came from the immunoSEQ multiplex PCR assay. TCRdb carries this immuneACCESS record with in-frame sequences only. Its versions omit some clonotypes, under half of them owing to an unresolved V gene in the studies checked, with the rest unexplained. Here the sample has approximately 390,000 clones; about 89% occur a single time. The top ten hold about 2.3% of the sample. Specimen: peripheral blood. These TCRs come from a woman aged 60-75 years with COVID-19, enrolled during active disease.

A single count supports this clone. This chain connects TRBV7-8 to TRBJ2-7; D might be TRBD1 or TRBD2, each matching 5 bases. Per germline, CDR1 SGHVS and CDR2 FQNEAQ. Deletions cut 6 bases from V and 4 bases from J, with 10 bases between. CDR3 size: 12 residues. The CDR3 here is CASSRQRYEQYF. CDR3 sequence (DNA): TGTGCCAGCAGTCGACAGCGGTACGAGCAGTACTTC.

The CDR3 here is CASSLAKGATPGNFYGYTF. The CDR3, as DNA: TGCGCCAGCAGCTTGGCTAAAGGGGCCACGCCAGGGAACTTCTATGGCTACACCTTC. The chain employs TRBV5-1 and TRBJ1-2; tentatively, D is TRBD1 (5 bases). CDR1 SGHRS and CDR2 YFSETQ come from the germline V gene. Trimming removed 0 bases at V and 4 bases at J, with 25 bases between. The CDR3 extends over 19 amino acids.

The V call is TRBV6-5, the J call TRBJ1-2; TRBD1 might be the D (5 bases). Trimming shortened V by 9 bases and J by 8 bases, and 16 bases separated the two germline ends. Germline assignment: CDR1 MNHEY and CDR2 SVGAGI. CDR3 length: 12 amino acids. The CDR3 coding sequence is TGTGCCAGTTCCCCAGGGCGTCGGGGCTACACCTTC. Amino acids: CASSPGRRGYTF.

V gene TRBV3-1 (or the pseudogene TRBV3-2) combines with J gene TRBJ1-2, with TRBD1 matching 7 bases. The CDR3 spans 14 residues. J gave up 7 bases and V 4 bases, and 9 bases lay outside the gene matches. Germline V gives CDR1 LGHDT, CDR2 YNNKEL (reference sequence). The DNA for the CDR3 is TGTGCCAGCAGCCGAGGGGGCGCAATAGGTGGCTACACCTTC. Translating it yields CASSRGGAIGGYTF.

Of note for this clone: Other nucleotide sequences in the sample specify the same CDR3. The chain joins TRBV18 to TRBJ2-5; tentative D call: TRBD2 (6 bases). The V end was cut by 3 bases, the J end by 4 bases, with 12 bases between. CDR1 is KGHSH and CDR2 is LQKENI in the germline V gene. CDR3 length: 14 residues. The DNA of the CDR3 is TGTGCCAGCTCACCTCCCCCCGGGGGAGAGACCCAGTACTTC. It encodes CASSPPPGGETQYF.

CDR3 amino acids: CASSEGQRVVGTQYF. The CDR3 nucleotides are TGTGCCAGCAGTGAAGGTCAGAGGGTGGTAGGGACCCAGTACTTC. V usage is TRBV6-1 and J usage is TRBJ2-5; D might be TRBD2 (5 bases). The CDR3 is 15 residues long. CDR1 and CDR2 (germline): MNHNS, SASEGT. The V end lost 1 base, the J end lost 7 bases, and 16 bases lay between the germline ends.

This clone was counted once. The chain combines TRBV5-8 with TRBJ2-5; D unresolved. Trimming pared 4 bases from V and 5 bases from J, leaving 6 bases between. CDR3 length: 11 amino acids. Germline V lookup: CDR1 SGHTS, CDR2 YDEGEE. CDR3 coding DNA: TGTGCCAGCAGCCTCCAGGAGACCCAGTACTTC. This translates into CASSLQETQYF.

V and J are TRBV5-1 and TRBJ1-1; 7 nucleotides align to TRBD1. Germline CDR1 SGHRS, CDR2 YFSETQ. V shed 4 bases, J shed 1 base, and the junction held 7 bases outside the gene matches. The CDR3 sequence is 15 residues long. CDR3 in amino acids: CASSPGQLKNTEAFF. DNA for the CDR3: TGCGCCAGCAGCCCGGGACAGCTCAAGAACACTGAAGCTTTCTTT.

This rearrangement joins TRBV2 to TRBJ1-2; maybe TRBD1 (5 bases). The CDR3 has 14 amino acids. The V gene lost 4 bases and the J gene lost 4 bases, with 13 bases spanning the gap. CDR1 SNHLY and CDR2 FYNNEI come from the germline V gene. CDR3 in DNA: TGTGCCAGCAGTGTCGGCAGGGTGGGCTATGGCTACACCTTC. As protein: CASSVGRVGYGYTF.

This clone was seen only a few times. CDR3 in amino acids: CASSLPAGGAEQFF. The CDR3 nucleotides read TGTGCCAGCAGCTTGCCGGCGGGGGGAGCTGAGCAGTTCTTC. The rearrangement links TRBV5-6 to TRBJ2-1; 8 bases align to TRBD2. V shed 1 base, J shed 9 bases, and the junction held 6 bases outside the gene matches. The CDR3 is 14 amino acids. Germline-derived CDR1 and CDR2 are SGHDT and YYEEEE.

This clone was picked up a small number of times. The genes are TRBV6-6 and TRBJ1-1; tentatively, D is TRBD1 (5 bases). Germline V CDR1 and CDR2: MNHNY, SVGAGI (reference sequence). CDR3 size: 11 residues. Trimming cost V 8 bases and J 9 bases, with 13 bases left between them. The CDR3 bases are TGTGCCAGCGGGGCGGGGCGGAAAGCTTTCTTT. This sequence encodes CASGAGRKAFF.

The rearrangement uses TRBV18 and TRBJ2-1; 8 bases are a match to TRBD2. V shed 0 bases and J 4 bases; nucleotides not matched to a gene: 5. The CDR3 runs 16 residues. The germline CDR1 and CDR2 sequences are KGHSH and LQKENI. CDR3 DNA sequence: TGTGCCAGCTCACCACCGACAGCGGGGGTTTACAATGAGCAGTTCTTC. This gives the protein CASSPPTAGVYNEQFF.

This clone came up once. This chain joins TRBV7-9 and TRBJ1-2, with 9 nucleotides matching TRBD1. CDR1 is SEHNR, CDR2 FQNEAQ, per germline (reference sequence). This CDR3 has 14 residues. J gave up 10 bases and V 5 bases, and 11 bases lay outside the gene matches. The CDR3 DNA is TGTGCCAGCAGCCGATCGGGACAGGGATTTGACTACACCTTC. It yields the protein CASSRSGQGFDYTF.